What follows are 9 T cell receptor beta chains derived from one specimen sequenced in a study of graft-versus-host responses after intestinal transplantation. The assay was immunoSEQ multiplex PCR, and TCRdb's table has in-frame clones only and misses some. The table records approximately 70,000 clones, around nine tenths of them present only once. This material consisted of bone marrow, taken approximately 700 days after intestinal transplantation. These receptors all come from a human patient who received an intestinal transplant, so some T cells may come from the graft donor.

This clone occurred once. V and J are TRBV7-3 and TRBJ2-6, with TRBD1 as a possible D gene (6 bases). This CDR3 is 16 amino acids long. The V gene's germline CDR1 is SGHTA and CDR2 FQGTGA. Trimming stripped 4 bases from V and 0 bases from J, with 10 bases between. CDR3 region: CASSSQGVSGANVLTF. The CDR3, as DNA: TGTGCCAGCAGCTCACAGGGAGTCTCTGGGGCCAACGTCCTGACTTTC.

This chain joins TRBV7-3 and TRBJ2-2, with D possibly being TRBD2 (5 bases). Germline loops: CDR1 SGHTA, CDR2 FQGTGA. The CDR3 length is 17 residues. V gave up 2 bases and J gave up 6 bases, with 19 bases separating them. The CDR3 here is CASSLGSAGMRAGELFF. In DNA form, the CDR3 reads TGTGCCAGCAGCTTAGGGAGCGCCGGGATGCGGGCCGGGGAGCTGTTTTTT.

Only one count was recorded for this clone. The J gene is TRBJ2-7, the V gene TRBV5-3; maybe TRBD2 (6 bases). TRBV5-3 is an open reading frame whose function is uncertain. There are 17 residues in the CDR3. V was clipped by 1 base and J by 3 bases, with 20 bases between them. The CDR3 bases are TGTGCCAGAAGCTTGCGATCAGGTTGGGACTTCGGCTACGAGCAGTACTTC. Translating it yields CARSLRSGWDFGYEQYF.

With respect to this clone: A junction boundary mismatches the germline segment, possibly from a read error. Here the CDR3 DNA reads TGTGCCAGCAGCCTTCCCTCTTGGGCCAACGTCCTGACTTTC. Its protein is CASSLPSWANVLTF. This rearrangement joins TRBV13 to TRBJ2-6; D gene uncertain. Germline V lookup: CDR1 PRHDT, CDR2 FYEKMQ (reference sequence). The length of the CDR3 is 14 residues. The complete variable domain, with remaining parts taken from reference TRBV13 and TRBJ2-6, reads AAGVIQSPRHLIKEKRETATLKCYPIPRHDTVYWYQQGPGQDPQFLISFYEKMQSDKGSIPDRFSAQQFSDYHSELNMSSLELGDSALYFCASSLPSWANVLTFGAGSRLTVL.

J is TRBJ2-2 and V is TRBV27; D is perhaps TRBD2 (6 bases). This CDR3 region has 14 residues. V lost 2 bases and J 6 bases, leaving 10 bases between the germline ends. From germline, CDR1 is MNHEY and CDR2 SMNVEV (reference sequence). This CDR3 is CASSLILAAGELFF. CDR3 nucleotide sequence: TGTGCCAGCAGTTTAATATTAGCGGCCGGGGAGCTGTTTTTT.

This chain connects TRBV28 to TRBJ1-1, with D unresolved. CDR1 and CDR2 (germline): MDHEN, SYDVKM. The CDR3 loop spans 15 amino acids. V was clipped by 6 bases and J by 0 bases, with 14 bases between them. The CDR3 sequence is CASRTLGFLNTEAFF. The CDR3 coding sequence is TGTGCCAGCAGGACGTTGGGGTTTCTGAACACTGAAGCTTTCTTT.

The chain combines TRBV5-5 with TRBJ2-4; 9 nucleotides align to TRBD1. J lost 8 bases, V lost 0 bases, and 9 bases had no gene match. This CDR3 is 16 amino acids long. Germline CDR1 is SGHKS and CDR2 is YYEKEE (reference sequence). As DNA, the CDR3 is TGTGCCAGCAGCTTGGCTCTAGGGGACAGGGAGGACATTCAGTACTTC. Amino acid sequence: CASSLALGDREDIQYF.

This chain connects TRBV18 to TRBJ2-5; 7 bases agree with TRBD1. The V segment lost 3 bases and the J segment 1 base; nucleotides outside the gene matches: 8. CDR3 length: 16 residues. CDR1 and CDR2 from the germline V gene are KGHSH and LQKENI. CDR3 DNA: TGTGCCAGCTCACCCTGGGACAGAATCATCCAAGAGACCCAGTACTTC. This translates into CASSPWDRIIQETQYF. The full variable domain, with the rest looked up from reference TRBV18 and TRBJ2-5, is NAGVMQNPRHLVRRRGQEARLRCSPMKGHSHVYWYRQLPEEGLKFMVYLQKENIIDESGMPKERFSAEFPKEGPSILRIQQVVRGDSAAYFCASSPWDRIIQETQYFGPGTRLLVL.

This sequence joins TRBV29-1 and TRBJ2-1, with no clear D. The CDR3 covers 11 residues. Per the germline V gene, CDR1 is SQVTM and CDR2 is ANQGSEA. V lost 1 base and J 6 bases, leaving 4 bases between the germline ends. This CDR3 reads CSVEGINEQFF. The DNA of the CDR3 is TGCAGCGTTGAAGGCATCAATGAGCAGTTCTTC.